This TCR beta chain was identified during a study of PD-1 blockade in classical Hodgkin lymphoma. Study results and caveats: Baseline diversity was lower in partial responders and progressors than complete responders. By cycle point C4D1, TCR diversity had risen significantly in CD4+ cells (but not CD8+ cells). Why repertoires differed is undefined; disease activity or prior therapy possibly contributed.

All the patients suffered relapse after autologous stem cell transplantation, and brentuximab vedotin exposure differed. Here immunoSEQ multiplex PCR was the method, and the copy in TCRdb shows in-frame clones only, minus some. The sample has about 40,000 clones, 76% seen once. Trimming stripped 5 bases from V and 7 bases from J, with 15 bases between. Looked up from germline, CDR1 is MNHNS and CDR2 is SASEGT. The CDR3 sequence is 14 residues long. Details on this clone: As yet, its antigen is unknown.

This sequence joins TRBV6-1 and TRBJ1-5, with TRBD1 as a possible D gene (5 bases). The sequence was collected from a human donor with classical Hodgkin lymphoma. The sequencing used peripheral blood mononuclear cells (PBMCs), collected at baseline. DNA of the CDR3: TGTGCCAGCAGTTTACTTGGGGGATACCAGCCCCAGCATTTT. As protein: CASSLLGGYQPQHF.